This T cell receptor beta chain was profiled in a study of cytomegalovirus exposure and HLA in healthy donors. Those who donated were healthy bone marrow donors. At collection, donors were nominally healthy, but unrecorded immune exposures were probable. Study-level results: Earlier analysis looked at TCR beta V segments, and most were productive about 87% or about 30% of the time. Presence/absence results assume similar sequencing depth per donor, which may not hold.

Trimming cost V 0 bases and J 6 bases, with 9 bases left between them. Per the germline V gene, CDR1 is LGHNA and CDR2 is YNFKEQ. This CDR3 region has 13 residues. PCR amplification relied on 60 Vbeta primers (plus 13 Jbeta primers). Profiling relied on immunoSEQ multiplex PCR, and the TCRdb table lists in-frame clones only, not all of them. The sample holds roughly 120,000 clones; 80% are singletons and the top ten take under 3%. Remarks on this clone: Antigen specificity is unknown.

Sequenced input: PBMCs. The rearrangement uses TRBV4-2 and TRBJ2-7; D might be TRBD2 (5 bases). The receptor's source is a man aged 25 to 40 in good health and CMV-seronegative. The chain's CDR3 is CASSQDLAGEQYF. CDR3 sequence (DNA): TGTGCCAGCAGCCAAGATTTGGCGGGCGAGCAGTACTTC.